This T cell receptor beta chain comes out of a study of blood T cell repertoires in COVID-19. Background on the study: COVID-19 samples collected from the United States, Italy and Spain covered acute and convalescent phases. Nucleic acid was either cDNA or gDNA, and it came from T cells, B-cell-depleted T cells, or PBMCs.

Authors' processing steps: Reference gene primer amplification gave estimated nucleated cell counts. Measured with immunoSEQ multiplex PCR; TCRdb has only the in-frame clones, and not every one. V and J calls and clone size are as listed in that table; D and trimming were resolved from the DNA. The repertoire consists of over 150,000 clones, with roughly 84% occurring once and the leading ten covering roughly 7%. The CDR3 covers 14 residues. Germline lookup yields CDR1 SGHAT and CDR2 FQNNGV. The V gene end was trimmed by 5 bases and the J gene end by 9 bases; junction bases not matched to a gene: 8. The sequenced sample was peripheral blood. The clonotype was recovered from a man between 45 and 60 years old with active or convalescent COVID-19. This chain connects TRBV11-2 to TRBJ2-1; 9 bases match TRBD1. The CDR3 region has the DNA TGTGCCAGCAGCCCGGGGACAGGGATGGGTGAGCAGTTCTTC. Translated, it gives CASSPGTGMGEQFF.